The following is a T cell receptor beta chain sequence with its context. These data come from a study of blood T cell repertoires in COVID-19. For the study at large: Acute-phase and convalescent COVID-19 samples originated in the United States, Italy and Spain. In each case, the material was cDNA or gDNA derived from T cells, B-cell-depleted T cells, or PBMCs.

CDR3 size: 14 residues. The germline V gene encodes CDR1 SGHRS and CDR2 YFSETQ. V lost 4 bases to trimming and J lost 3 bases, with 12 bases between them. The authors' processing: By means of reference gene primer amplification, nucleated cell counts were estimated. TCRdb's table, derived via immunoSEQ multiplex PCR, lists solely in-frame clones and lacks some. V, J and clone size were drawn from that table, and D and trimming were deduced from the DNA. This repertoire shows nearly 80,000 clones, about four fifths found once; its top ten account for approximately 39%. The J gene is TRBJ2-3, the V gene TRBV5-1, with a possible D match to TRBD1 (6 bases). The receptor's source is a woman between 70 and 85 years old with acute or convalescent COVID-19. Sequencing was done on a sample of peripheral blood. The CDR3 region has the DNA TGCGCCAGCAGCGCGGACAGTGAGACAGATACGCAGTATTTT. Its translation is CASSADSETDTQYF.